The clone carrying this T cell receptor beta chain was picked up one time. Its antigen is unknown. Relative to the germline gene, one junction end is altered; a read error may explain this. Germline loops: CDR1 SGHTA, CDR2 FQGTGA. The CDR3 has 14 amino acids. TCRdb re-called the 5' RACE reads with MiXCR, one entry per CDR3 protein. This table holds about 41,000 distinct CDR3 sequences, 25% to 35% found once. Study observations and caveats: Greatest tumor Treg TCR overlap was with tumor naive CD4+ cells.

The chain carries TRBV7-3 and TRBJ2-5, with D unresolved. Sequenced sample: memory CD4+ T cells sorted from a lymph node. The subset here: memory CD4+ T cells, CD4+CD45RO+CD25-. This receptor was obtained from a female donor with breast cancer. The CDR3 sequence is CTSSSAGGSETQYF. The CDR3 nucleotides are TGTACCAGCAGCTCCGCCGGCGGCTCGGAGACCCAGTACTTC. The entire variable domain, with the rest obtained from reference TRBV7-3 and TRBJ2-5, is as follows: GAGVSQTPSNKVTEKGKYVELRCDPISGHTALYWYRQSLGQGPEFLIYFQGTGAADDSGLPNDRFFAVRPEGSVSTLKIQRTERGDSAVYLCTSSSAGGSETQYFGPGTRLLVL.